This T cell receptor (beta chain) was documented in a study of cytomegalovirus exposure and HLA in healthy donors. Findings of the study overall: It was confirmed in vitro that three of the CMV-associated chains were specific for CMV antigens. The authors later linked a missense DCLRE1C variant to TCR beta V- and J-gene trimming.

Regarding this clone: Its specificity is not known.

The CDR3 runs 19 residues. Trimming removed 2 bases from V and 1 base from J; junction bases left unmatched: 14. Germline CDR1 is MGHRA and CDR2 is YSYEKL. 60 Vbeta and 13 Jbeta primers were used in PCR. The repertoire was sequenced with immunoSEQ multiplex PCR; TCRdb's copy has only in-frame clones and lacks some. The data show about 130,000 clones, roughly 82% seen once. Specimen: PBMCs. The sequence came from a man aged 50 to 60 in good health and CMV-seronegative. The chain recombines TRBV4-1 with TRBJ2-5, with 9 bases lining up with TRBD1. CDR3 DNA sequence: TGCGCCAGCAGCCAAAGGACCTACTTACAGGGGGCCCCCCAAGAGACCCAGTACTTC. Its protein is CASSQRTYLQGAPQETQYF.